A selection of T cell receptor beta chains follows, all from one sample in a study of shared clonotypes between healthy human individuals. Sequenced by immunoSEQ multiplex PCR; TCRdb stores in-frame clones only, minus some. The sample records around 1,000,000 clones, about 80% being singletons. Sequencing was done on a sample of memory CD4+ T cells from PBMCs. The receptors originated from a young man in good health. Some clones in this sample may be carry-over from other donors' samples. CDR3s include the opening cysteine and the closing phenylalanine or tryptophan. D genes are given only for firm matches. Only some rows state a clone size, as once, few, many or a class for expanded clones.

>NA|TRBV7-2|TRBD2|TRBJ2-5|17
CASSARPTGSGGETQYF
TGTGCCAGCAGCGCCCGCCCTACCGGCTCGGGGGGGGAGACCCAGTACTTC
>NA|TRBV19|TRBD1|TRBJ2-1|13
CASRDREVNEQFF
TGTGCCAGTAGGGACAGGGAAGTGAATGAGCAGTTCTTC
>NA|TRBV7-3|NA|TRBJ2-1|13
CASSLRGVDEQFF
TGTGCCAGCAGCTTAAGGGGGGTCGATGAGCAGTTCTTC
>few|TRBV7-2|TRBD2|TRBJ2-1|19
CASSLDPIVLAGPYNEQFF
TGTGCCAGCAGCTTAGACCCGATTGTACTAGCGGGCCCATACAATGAGCAGTTCTTC
>NA|TRBV25-1|TRBD1|TRBJ2-5|16
CASSEPPGQGSETQYF
TGTGCCAGCAGTGAGCCTCCGGGACAGGGTTCAGAGACCCAGTACTTC
>NA|TRBV7-6|NA|TRBJ2-5|15
CASSRNAGVGETQYF
TGTGCCAGCAGCCGAAACGCAGGGGTAGGCGAGACCCAGTACTTC
>NA|TRBV5-1|TRBD1|TRBJ2-7|14
CASSRDRASYEQYF
TGCGCCAGCAGCCGGGACAGGGCATCCTACGAGCAGTACTTC
>NA|TRBV7-3|NA|TRBJ2-6|15
CASSLSHSGANVLTF
TGTGCCAGCAGCTTATCTCACTCTGGGGCCAACGTCCTGACTTTC
>NA|TRBV27|TRBD2|TRBJ2-1|15
CASSSGRAIGNEQFF
TGTGCCAGCAGCAGCGGGAGGGCCATAGGGAATGAGCAGTTCTTC
>NA|TRBV6-5|NA|TRBJ2-2|14
CASSSRGNTGELFF
TGTGCCAGCAGTTCCCGAGGGAACACCGGGGAGCTGTTTTTT
>once|TRBV7-6|NA|TRBJ2-7|14
CASSFGAASYEQYF
TGTGCCAGCAGCTTCGGGGCGGCCTCCTACGAGCAGTACTTC
>few|TRBV29-1|NA|TRBJ2-1|14
CSVELQKRGNEQFF
TGCAGCGTCGAGCTCCAAAAACGGGGTAATGAGCAGTTCTTC
>NA|TRBV5-6|NA|TRBJ2-7|11
CASSWGREQYF
TGTGCCAGCAGCTGGGGTCGGGAGCAGTACTTC
>NA|TRBV9|TRBD2|TRBJ2-3|14
CASSDRGGADTQYF
TGTGCCAGCAGCGATCGGGGAGGGGCAGATACGCAGTATTTT
>NA|TRBV5-1|NA|TRBJ2-1|16
CASSLGRTATYNEQFF
TGCGCCAGCAGCTTGGGCCGGACAGCTACTTACAATGAGCAGTTCTTC
>NA|TRBV19|NA|TRBJ2-7|14
CASSISRETYEQYF
TGTGCCAGTAGTATAAGCCGGGAAACCTACGAGCAGTACTTC
>NA|TRBV27|NA|TRBJ1-4|14
CASSLETFNEKLFF
TGTGCCAGCAGTTTGGAGACTTTTAATGAAAAACTGTTTTTT
>NA|TRBV5-1|TRBD1|TRBJ2-5|14
CASSSGQGPETQYF
TGCGCCAGCAGCAGCGGACAGGGGCCCGAGACCCAGTACTTC
>NA|TRBV18|TRBD1|TRBJ1-1|14
CASSQQGVRTEAFF
TGTGCCAGCTCCCAACAGGGGGTGAGGACTGAAGCTTTCTTT
>NA|TRBV10-3|NA|TRBJ1-1|16
CAIKTGARGLNTEAFF
TGTGCCATCAAAACCGGGGCGAGGGGCCTCAACACTGAAGCTTTCTTT
>NA|TRBV5-1|TRBD2|TRBJ2-4|13
CASSPGTSDIQYF
TGCGCCAGCAGTCCCGGGACTAGCGACATTCAGTACTTC
>few|TRBV18|TRBD1|TRBJ2-2|15
CASSSTGAGTGELFF
TGTGCCAGCTCATCGACAGGGGCGGGCACCGGGGAGCTGTTTTTT
>NA|TRBV30|TRBD2|TRBJ2-5|18
CAWSVFRTSRKYQETQYF
TGTGCCTGGAGTGTATTTCGGACTAGCCGAAAGTACCAAGAGACCCAGTACTTC
>once|TRBV11-2|NA|TRBJ2-2|12
CASSVNTGELFF
TGTGCCAGCAGCGTTAACACCGGGGAGCTGTTTTTT